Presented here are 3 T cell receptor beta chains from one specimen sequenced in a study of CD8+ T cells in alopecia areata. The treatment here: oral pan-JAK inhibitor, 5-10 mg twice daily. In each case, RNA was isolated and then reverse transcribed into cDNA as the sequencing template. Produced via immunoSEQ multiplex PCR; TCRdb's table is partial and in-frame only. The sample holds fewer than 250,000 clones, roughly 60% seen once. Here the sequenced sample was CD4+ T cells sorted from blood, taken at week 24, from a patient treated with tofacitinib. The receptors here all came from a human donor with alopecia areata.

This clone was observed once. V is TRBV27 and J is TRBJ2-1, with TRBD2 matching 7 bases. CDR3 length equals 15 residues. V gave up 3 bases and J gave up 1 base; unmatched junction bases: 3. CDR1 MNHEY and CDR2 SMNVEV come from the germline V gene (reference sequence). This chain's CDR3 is CASSFDGGSYNEQFF. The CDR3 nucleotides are TGTGCCAGCAGTTTTGACGGGGGGTCCTACAATGAGCAGTTCTTC.

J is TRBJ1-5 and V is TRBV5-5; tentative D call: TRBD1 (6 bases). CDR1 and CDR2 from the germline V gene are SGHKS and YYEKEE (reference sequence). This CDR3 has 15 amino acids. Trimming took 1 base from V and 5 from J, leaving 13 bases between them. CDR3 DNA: TGTGCCAGCAGCTTGCAGGGAAGGGGGGATCAGCCCCAGCATTTT. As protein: CASSLQGRGDQPQHF.

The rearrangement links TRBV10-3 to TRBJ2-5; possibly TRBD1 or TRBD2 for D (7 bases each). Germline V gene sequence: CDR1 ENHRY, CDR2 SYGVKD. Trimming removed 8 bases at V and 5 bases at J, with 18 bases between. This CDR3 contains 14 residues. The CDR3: CAIAGQQGGETQYF. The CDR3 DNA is TGTGCCATCGCGGGACAGCAGGGAGGGGAGACCCAGTACTTC.